The 18 T cell receptor beta chains reported below all come from one sample, sequenced in a study of blood T cell repertoires in COVID-19. The protocol was immunoSEQ multiplex PCR, while the TCRdb copy is restricted to in-frame clones and leaves out a portion. The sample has 150,000 to 180,000 clones; around 78% are singletons. The source material was peripheral blood. Every receptor here comes from a man older than 75 with acute or convalescent COVID-19.

CDR3 sequence reads: CASKSPVRSEETQYF. The CDR3 nucleotides are TGTGCCAGCAAAAGTCCCGTGCGGTCCGAAGAGACCCAGTACTTC. The V and J genes are TRBV28 and TRBJ2-5; D is undetermined. V lost 7 bases to trimming and J lost 3 bases, with 18 bases between them. This CDR3 has 15 amino acids. The germline V gene has CDR1 MDHEN and CDR2 SYDVKM.

The chain uses TRBV7-3 and TRBJ2-3; 7 bases are shared with TRBD2. V lost 5 bases and J lost 5; bases outside the gene matches: 10. The length of the CDR3 is 15 residues. From germline, CDR1 is SGHTA and CDR2 FQGTGA. CDR3 nucleotide sequence: TGTGCCAGCAGCCCATTGGGCGGGGGAGGAGATACGCAGTATTTT. It codes for CASSPLGGGGDTQYF.

V and J are TRBV20-1 and TRBJ2-7, with TRBD2 matching over 8 bases. The CDR3 runs to 15 residues. V trimming: 3 bases; J trimming: 1 base; junction bases outside the gene matches: 8. CDR1 and CDR2 (germline): DFQATT, SNEGSKA (reference sequence). In nucleotides, the CDR3 is TGCAGTGCTAGTGCCGGCGGGGGGCTTTCCTACGAGCAGTACTTC. Residues: CSASAGGGLSYEQYF.

The chain is built from TRBV5-4 and TRBJ1-1; D gene unclear. Germline values: CDR1 SGHNT, CDR2 YYREEE (reference sequence). Trimming cost V 2 bases and J 2 bases, with 7 bases left between them. The CDR3 spans 13 residues. The CDR3: CASSFDTNTEAFF. The DNA of the CDR3 is TGTGCCAGCAGCTTCGACACCAACACTGAAGCTTTCTTT.

A single count supports this clone. The genes are TRBV7-2 and TRBJ2-5; the match to TRBD2 covers 10 bases. Looked up from germline, CDR1 is SGHTA and CDR2 is FQGNSA. CDR3 length: 16 residues. The V gene end was trimmed by 5 bases and the J gene end by 0 bases; junction bases not matched to a gene: 6. Written as DNA, the CDR3 is TGTGCCAGCAGCCCAGGGACTAGCGAACACCAAGAGACCCAGTACTTC. Its protein is CASSPGTSEHQETQYF.

This clone was counted between two and nine times. The chain has TRBV18 and TRBJ2-1, with 7 bases identical to TRBD2. The V gene's germline CDR1 is KGHSH and CDR2 LQKENI. The CDR3 contains 15 residues. The trim removed 3 bases at V and 2 bases at J, leaving 4 bases unmatched. The CDR3 region has the DNA TGTGCCAGCTCACCCCCCGGGACTACCTACAATGAGCAGTTCTTC. This codes for CASSPPGTTYNEQFF.

This chain links TRBV4-3 with TRBJ2-3; TRBD2 aligns across 10 bases. V gave up 0 bases and J gave up 7 bases; unmatched junction bases: 7. Looked up from germline, CDR1 is LGHNA and CDR2 is YSLEER. CDR3 length equals 16 residues. The CDR3 loop is CASSQDTSGDWNTQYF. Here the CDR3 DNA reads TGCGCCAGCAGCCAAGATACTAGCGGGGATTGGAATACGCAGTATTTT.

This chain links TRBV5-1 with TRBJ2-2; 8 positions agree with TRBD2. The junction had 5 bases not matched to a gene; V was cut back by 6 bases and J by 4 bases. There are 14 residues in the CDR3. CDR1 SGHRS and CDR2 YFSETQ come from the germline V gene. The CDR3 region is CASNPGGLTGELFF. The CDR3 bases are TGCGCCAGCAACCCGGGGGGGCTCACCGGGGAGCTGTTTTTT.

A few counts support this clone. The J gene is TRBJ2-3, the V gene TRBV6-5, with TRBD1 identical over 8 bases. The CDR3 is made up of 14 amino acids. V trimming: 6 bases; J trimming: 6 bases; junction bases outside the gene matches: 8. Germline V CDR1 and CDR2: MNHEY, SVGAGI. CDR3 loop: CASSHRDRKDTQYF. The CDR3 bases are TGTGCCAGCAGCCACCGGGACAGGAAGGATACGCAGTATTTT.

This chain connects TRBV2 to TRBJ2-5; a possible D gene is TRBD1 (5 bases). Looked up from germline, CDR1 is SNHLY and CDR2 is FYNNEI. The length of the CDR3 is 15 residues. V lost 2 bases to trimming and J lost 2 bases, with 12 bases between them. CDR3 in DNA: TGTGCCAGCAGTGAAATGTTTCGACAGCAAGAGACCCAGTACTTC. It translates to CASSEMFRQQETQYF.

This chain links TRBV27 with TRBJ2-7, with 9 bases lining up with TRBD1. The ends lost 5 bases at V and 4 bases at J; junction bases unmatched: 12. The CDR3 length is 16 residues. Per the germline V gene, CDR1 is MNHEY and CDR2 is SMNVEV (reference sequence). The CDR3 region has the DNA TGTGCCAGCAGTACCCCCCACCGGGACAGGGCGTACGAGCAGTACTTC. Its protein is CASSTPHRDRAYEQYF.

The CDR3 coding sequence is TGTGCCAGTAGTAAACTAGCGGGATACACCGGGGAGCTGTTTTTT. Residues: CASSKLAGYTGELFF. The chain links TRBV19 to TRBJ2-2, with 10 positions matching TRBD2. The length of the CDR3 is 15 residues. V trimming: 4 bases; J trimming: 3 bases; junction bases outside the gene matches: 2. Germline values: CDR1 LNHDA, CDR2 SQIVND (reference sequence).

This chain joins TRBV2 and TRBJ1-2; D is possibly TRBD1 (6 bases). In germline, CDR1 is SNHLY, CDR2 FYNNEI. The CDR3 runs 15 residues. The V end lost 4 bases, the J end lost 4 bases, and 16 bases lay between the germline ends. In nucleotides, the CDR3 is TGTGCCAGCAGTGCCGGGACACCAGCCAGCTATGGCTACACCTTC. Translated, it gives CASSAGTPASYGYTF.

The chain has TRBV28 and TRBJ2-3; D ambiguous. There are 12 residues in the CDR3. Trimming cost V 8 bases and J 0 bases, with 6 bases left between them. Germline CDR1 and CDR2: MDHEN and SYDVKM. CDR3 in DNA: TGTGCCAGCGACACTAGCACAGATACGCAGTATTTT. Residues: CASDTSTDTQYF.

The chain employs TRBV27 and TRBJ2-7; D remains unclear. The CDR3 length is 14 residues. The germline V gene has CDR1 MNHEY and CDR2 SMNVEV (reference sequence). V lost 5 bases and J lost 0, with 11 bases in between. The CDR3 sequence is CASSLTMSSYEQYV. For the CDR3, the DNA is TGTGCCAGCAGTCTTACGATGAGCTCCTACGAGCAGTACGTC.

The genes are TRBV28 and TRBJ2-5; no clear D gene. The V end lost 3 bases, the J end lost 1 base, and 12 bases lay between the germline ends. Germline V gene sequence: CDR1 MDHEN, CDR2 SYDVKM. CDR3 length: 15 residues. In nucleotides, the CDR3 is TGTGCCAGCAGTTTTCGCAGGCAAGGCCAAGAGACCCAGTACTTC. This sequence encodes CASSFRRQGQETQYF.

The chain couples TRBV3-1 (or the pseudogene TRBV3-2) to TRBJ2-3; D is possibly TRBD2 (6 bases). From germline, CDR1 is LGHDT and CDR2 YNNKEL (reference sequence). This CDR3 has 16 amino acids. Trimming removed 0 bases from V and 0 bases from J, with 10 bases in between. CDR3 bases: TGTGCCAGCAGCCAAGATTACCGGGGGAGCACAGATACGCAGTATTTT. It encodes CASSQDYRGSTDTQYF.

The CDR3, as DNA: TGTGCCAGCAGTTACTCAGGAGGACGTCTAGTCGGTACAGATACGCAGTATTTT. It translates to CASSYSGGRLVGTDTQYF. The chain is built from TRBV6-2 or TRBV6-3 and TRBJ2-3; possible D gene TRBD2, 5 bases. CDR1 and CDR2 from the germline V gene are MNHEY and SVGEGT. This CDR3 has 18 amino acids. V was shortened by 0 bases and J by 3 bases, with 19 bases between the two germline ends.